These T cell receptor beta chains were read from a single sample in a study of T cell responses to AZD1222 COVID-19 vaccine. Generated by immunoSEQ multiplex PCR, the TCRdb table keeps only in-frame clones and is missing some. The table lists around 110,000 clones, about 89% of them singletons. The sample was peripheral blood, taken 28 days after the second AZD1222 dose. These receptors were collected from an adult who received the AZD1222 COVID-19 vaccine. The CDR3 runs from the conserved cysteine through the conserved F or W. The D gene is left open where the match is weak. Rows may omit the clone size; those that give it use once, few, many or a size class.

clone_size: once
j_call: TRBJ1-1
d_call: -
v_call: TRBV5-1
cdr3_aa: CASSLAADSPDSNTEAFF
cdr3_nt: TGCGCCAGCAGCTTGGCCGCTGACTCCCCTGACTCGAACACTGAAGCTTTCTTT

clone_size: -
j_call: TRBJ1-5
d_call: TRBD1
v_call: TRBV6-1
cdr3_aa: CASSEDKKGAQPQHF
cdr3_nt: TGTGCCAGCAGTGAAGACAAAAAGGGGGCTCAGCCCCAGCATTTT

clone_size: few
j_call: TRBJ1-2
d_call: TRBD1
v_call: TRBV6-1
cdr3_aa: CASSETLQGARGYTF
cdr3_nt: TGTGCCAGCAGTGAAACCTTACAGGGGGCGCGTGGCTACACCTTC

clone_size: -
j_call: TRBJ2-3
d_call: -
v_call: TRBV5-6
cdr3_aa: CASSLTPMTDTQYF
cdr3_nt: TGTGCCAGCAGCTTGACACCAATGACAGATACGCAGTATTTT

clone_size: -
j_call: TRBJ2-1
d_call: TRBD1
v_call: TRBV12-3/TRBV12-4
cdr3_aa: CASTPGQNNEQFF
cdr3_nt: TGTGCCAGCACTCCGGGACAGAACAATGAGCAGTTCTTC

clone_size: once
j_call: TRBJ2-7
d_call: TRBD1
v_call: TRBV18
cdr3_aa: CASSPIGQGDEQYF
cdr3_nt: TGTGCCAGCTCACCAATTGGACAGGGAGACGAGCAGTACTTC

clone_size: -
j_call: TRBJ1-1
d_call: -
v_call: TRBV28
cdr3_aa: CASSTPAEFEAFF
cdr3_nt: TGTGCCAGCAGTACCCCGGCGGAATTTGAAGCTTTCTTT

clone_size: -
j_call: TRBJ1-6
d_call: TRBD1
v_call: TRBV4-2
cdr3_aa: CASSQDRGRSPLHF
cdr3_nt: TGTGCCAGCAGCCAAGATAGGGGGCGTTCACCCCTCCACTTT

clone_size: -
j_call: TRBJ2-2
d_call: -
v_call: TRBV14
cdr3_aa: CASSQPQGRITGELFF
cdr3_nt: TGTGCCAGCAGCCAACCCCAGGGGAGGATCACCGGGGAGCTGTTTTTT

clone_size: -
j_call: TRBJ1-2
d_call: TRBD1
v_call: TRBV28
cdr3_aa: CASSSQGGDYGYTF
cdr3_nt: TGTGCCAGCAGTTCGCAGGGGGGAGACTATGGCTACACCTTC

clone_size: -
j_call: TRBJ1-1
d_call: -
v_call: TRBV29-1
cdr3_aa: CSVESRGNTEAFF
cdr3_nt: TGCAGCGTTGAGTCCCGGGGGAACACTGAAGCTTTCTTT

clone_size: -
j_call: TRBJ1-1
d_call: -
v_call: TRBV10-2
cdr3_aa: CASRFRNTEAFF
cdr3_nt: TGCGCCAGCAGATTCAGGAACACTGAAGCTTTCTTT

clone_size: -
j_call: TRBJ1-1
d_call: -
v_call: TRBV6-5
cdr3_aa: CASSYSDGIEAFF
cdr3_nt: TGTGCCAGCAGTTACTCGGACGGCATTGAAGCTTTCTTT

clone_size: once
j_call: TRBJ1-2
d_call: -
v_call: TRBV7-9
cdr3_aa: CASSPILGYTF
cdr3_nt: TGTGCCAGCAGCCCCATCCTGGGCTACACCTTC

clone_size: -
j_call: TRBJ1-1
d_call: -
v_call: TRBV3-1/TRBV3-2
cdr3_aa: CASSQDRGYTEAFF
cdr3_nt: TGTGCCAGCAGCCAAGATCGCGGTTACACTGAAGCTTTCTTT

clone_size: -
j_call: TRBJ1-2
d_call: -
v_call: TRBV20-1
cdr3_aa: CSAISNGGYTF
cdr3_nt: TGCAGTGCTATAAGCAATGGAGGCTACACCTTC

clone_size: -
j_call: TRBJ2-3
d_call: -
v_call: TRBV24-1
cdr3_aa: CATSDLGQGTDTQYF
cdr3_nt: TGTGCCACCAGTGATTTGGGGCAGGGAACAGATACGCAGTATTTT

clone_size: -
j_call: TRBJ2-2
d_call: TRBD2
v_call: TRBV20-1
cdr3_aa: CSASSGSTGELFF
cdr3_nt: TGCAGTGCGAGTAGCGGGAGTACCGGGGAGCTGTTTTTT

clone_size: -
j_call: TRBJ2-7
d_call: -
v_call: TRBV6-5
cdr3_aa: CASSYQGRVYEQYF
cdr3_nt: TGTGCCAGCAGTTACCAAGGCAGGGTATACGAGCAGTACTTC

clone_size: -
j_call: TRBJ2-7
d_call: TRBD2
v_call: TRBV11-2
cdr3_aa: CASSFGLAETSYEQYF
cdr3_nt: TGTGCCAGCAGCTTCGGACTAGCGGAAACCTCCTACGAGCAGTACTTC

clone_size: many
j_call: TRBJ2-6
d_call: TRBD1
v_call: TRBV4-3
cdr3_aa: CASSPSLGTGVDGANVLTF
cdr3_nt: TGCGCCAGCAGCCCTTCACTAGGGACAGGGGTAGATGGGGCCAACGTCCTGACTTTC

clone_size: -
j_call: TRBJ2-3
d_call: -
v_call: TRBV11-3
cdr3_aa: CASSFSRGAGFTDTQYF
cdr3_nt: TGTGCCAGCAGCTTTAGCAGGGGTGCAGGTTTCACAGATACGCAGTATTTT

clone_size: -
j_call: TRBJ1-6
d_call: TRBD1
v_call: TRBV2
cdr3_aa: CASRTYGQASPLHF
cdr3_nt: TGTGCCAGCAGGACCTACGGACAGGCTTCACCCCTCCACTTT

clone_size: -
j_call: TRBJ1-1
d_call: -
v_call: TRBV5-1
cdr3_aa: CASSLETGTEAFF
cdr3_nt: TGCGCCAGCAGCTTGGAAACAGGTACTGAAGCTTTCTTT

clone_size: once
j_call: TRBJ2-3
d_call: TRBD2
v_call: TRBV5-1
cdr3_aa: CASSPPGTSGGASDTQYF
cdr3_nt: TGCGCCAGCAGCCCGCCCGGGACTAGCGGGGGGGCCTCGGATACGCAGTATTTT

clone_size: -
j_call: TRBJ2-3
d_call: -
v_call: TRBV10-2
cdr3_aa: CASSPKRELIPDTQYF
cdr3_nt: TGCGCCAGCAGTCCGAAACGGGAGTTGATCCCAGATACGCAGTATTTT

clone_size: -
j_call: TRBJ1-3
d_call: -
v_call: TRBV7-9
cdr3_aa: CASSLSLSGNTIYF
cdr3_nt: TGTGCCAGCAGCTTAAGCCTCTCTGGAAACACCATATATTTT

clone_size: -
j_call: TRBJ2-7
d_call: -
v_call: TRBV9
cdr3_aa: CASSVGGVSYEQYF
cdr3_nt: TGTGCCAGCAGCGTAGGTGGGGTCTCCTACGAGCAGTACTTC

clone_size: once
j_call: TRBJ1-4
d_call: -
v_call: TRBV28
cdr3_aa: CASSFLVNEKLFF
cdr3_nt: TGTGCCAGCAGTTTTCTCGTCAATGAAAAACTGTTTTTT

clone_size: -
j_call: TRBJ2-3
d_call: TRBD1
v_call: TRBV28
cdr3_aa: CASTSFPGTVITDTQYF
cdr3_nt: TGTGCCAGCACTAGTTTCCCCGGGACAGTGATCACAGATACGCAGTATTTT

clone_size: -
j_call: TRBJ1-2
d_call: -
v_call: TRBV30
cdr3_aa: CAWSVRRGYTF
cdr3_nt: TGTGCCTGGAGTGTACGAAGAGGCTACACCTTC

clone_size: -
j_call: TRBJ2-7
d_call: -
v_call: TRBV3-1/TRBV3-2
cdr3_aa: CASSRLNLESYEQYF
cdr3_nt: TGTGCCAGCAGCCGATTAAACTTGGAGTCCTACGAGCAGTACTTC

clone_size: -
j_call: TRBJ2-5
d_call: -
v_call: TRBV7-9
cdr3_aa: CASDKVGGTRRETQYF
cdr3_nt: TGTGCCAGCGATAAAGTCGGGGGCACTCGCCGGGAGACCCAGTACTTC

clone_size: -
j_call: TRBJ2-1
d_call: TRBD2
v_call: TRBV9
cdr3_aa: CASSVRWTSGSYNEQFF
cdr3_nt: TGTGCCAGCAGCGTACGGTGGACTAGCGGGAGCTACAATGAGCAGTTCTTC

clone_size: few
j_call: TRBJ1-5
d_call: -
v_call: TRBV7-2
cdr3_aa: CASSLVGRDQPQHF
cdr3_nt: TGTGCCAGCAGCTTAGTCGGCAGGGATCAGCCCCAGCATTTT

clone_size: -
j_call: TRBJ1-4
d_call: -
v_call: TRBV28
cdr3_aa: CASSPLRGRTNEKLFF
cdr3_nt: TGTGCCAGCAGTCCACTCAGGGGCCGGACTAATGAAAAACTGTTTTTT

clone_size: -
j_call: TRBJ2-7
d_call: -
v_call: TRBV6-7
cdr3_aa: CASSYKGPSYEQYF
cdr3_nt: TGTGCCAGCAGTTACAAAGGGCCTTCCTACGAGCAGTACTTC

clone_size: -
j_call: TRBJ2-7
d_call: -
v_call: TRBV19
cdr3_aa: CASREGIGTEQYF
cdr3_nt: TGTGCCAGTAGGGAAGGGATAGGCACCGAGCAGTACTTC

clone_size: -
j_call: TRBJ2-7
d_call: -
v_call: TRBV29-1
cdr3_aa: CSVEMGRGGSYEQYF
cdr3_nt: TGCAGCGTTGAAATGGGCAGGGGGGGATCCTACGAGCAGTACTTC

clone_size: -
j_call: TRBJ2-1
d_call: -
v_call: TRBV5-1
cdr3_aa: CASSFLRDNEQFF
cdr3_nt: TGCGCCAGCAGCTTTTTACGGGACAATGAGCAGTTCTTC

clone_size: -
j_call: TRBJ1-1
d_call: TRBD1
v_call: TRBV6-2/TRBV6-3
cdr3_aa: CASSYQGGGFGEAFF
cdr3_nt: TGTGCCAGCAGTTACCAAGGGGGCGGCTTTGGTGAAGCTTTCTTT

clone_size: -
j_call: TRBJ1-5
d_call: -
v_call: TRBV2
cdr3_aa: CASSEETEYSNQPQHF
cdr3_nt: TGTGCCAGCAGTGAGGAGACGGAATATAGCAATCAGCCCCAGCATTTT

clone_size: -
j_call: TRBJ1-6
d_call: TRBD1
v_call: TRBV27
cdr3_aa: CASSPGTATNSPLHF
cdr3_nt: TGTGCCAGCAGTCCAGGGACAGCGACTAATTCACCCCTCCACTTT

clone_size: -
j_call: TRBJ2-2
d_call: -
v_call: TRBV21-1
cdr3_aa: CASSKPGLANTGELFF
cdr3_nt: TGTGCCAGCAGCAAACCGGGACTAGCTAACACCGGGGAGCTGTTTTTT

clone_size: -
j_call: TRBJ2-1
d_call: -
v_call: TRBV7-8
cdr3_aa: CASSFVEEQFF
cdr3_nt: TGTGCCAGCAGCTTTGTTGAGGAGCAGTTCTTC

clone_size: -
j_call: TRBJ2-7
d_call: -
v_call: TRBV9
cdr3_aa: CASSVARGDYEQYF
cdr3_nt: TGTGCCAGCAGCGTAGCCAGGGGTGACTACGAGCAGTACTTC

clone_size: many
j_call: TRBJ2-2
d_call: -
v_call: TRBV11-2
cdr3_aa: CASSFSGVRGLFF
cdr3_nt: TGTGCCAGCAGCTTCTCGGGCGTCCGTGGGCTGTTTTTT

clone_size: -
j_call: TRBJ1-1
d_call: -
v_call: TRBV20-1
cdr3_aa: CSAEPGRKAFF
cdr3_nt: TGCAGTGCTGAGCCGGGACGTAAAGCTTTCTTT

clone_size: -
j_call: TRBJ2-5
d_call: -
v_call: TRBV12-3/TRBV12-4
cdr3_aa: CASSLRFQETQYF
cdr3_nt: TGTGCCAGCAGTTTACGATTCCAAGAGACCCAGTACTTC

clone_size: -
j_call: TRBJ1-1
d_call: -
v_call: TRBV14
cdr3_aa: CASSRQKGTEAFF
cdr3_nt: TGTGCCAGCAGCCGACAAAAAGGCACTGAAGCTTTCTTT

clone_size: -
j_call: TRBJ1-6
d_call: TRBD1
v_call: TRBV28
cdr3_aa: CASTGTGRFHF
cdr3_nt: TGTGCCAGCACCGGGACAGGGAGGTTCCACTTT

clone_size: -
j_call: TRBJ1-4
d_call: -
v_call: TRBV2
cdr3_aa: CASSVLVDEKLFF
cdr3_nt: TGTGCCAGCAGTGTCTTGGTTGATGAAAAACTGTTTTTT

clone_size: -
j_call: TRBJ2-1
d_call: -
v_call: TRBV24-1
cdr3_aa: CATSGGSGNEQFF
cdr3_nt: TGTGCCACCAGTGGGGGTAGCGGCAATGAGCAGTTCTTC

clone_size: once
j_call: TRBJ1-5
d_call: -
v_call: TRBV19
cdr3_aa: CASSISNQPQHF
cdr3_nt: TGTGCCAGTAGTATCAGCAATCAGCCCCAGCATTTT